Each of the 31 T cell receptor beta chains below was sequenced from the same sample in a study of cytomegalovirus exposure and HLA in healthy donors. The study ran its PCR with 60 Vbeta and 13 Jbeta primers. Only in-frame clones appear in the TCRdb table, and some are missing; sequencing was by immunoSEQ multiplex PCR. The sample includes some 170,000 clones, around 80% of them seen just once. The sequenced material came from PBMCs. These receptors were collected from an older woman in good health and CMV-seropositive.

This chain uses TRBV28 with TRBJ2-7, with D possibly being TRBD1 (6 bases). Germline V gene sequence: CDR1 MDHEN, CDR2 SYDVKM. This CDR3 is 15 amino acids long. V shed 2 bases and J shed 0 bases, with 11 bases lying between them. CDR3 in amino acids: CASSLTGTLSYEQYF. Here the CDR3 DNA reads TGTGCCAGCAGTTTAACTGGGACACTCTCCTACGAGCAGTACTTC.

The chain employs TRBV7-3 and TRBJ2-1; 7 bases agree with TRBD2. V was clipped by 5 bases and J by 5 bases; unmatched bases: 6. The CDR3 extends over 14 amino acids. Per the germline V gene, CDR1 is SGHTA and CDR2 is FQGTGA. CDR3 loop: CASSLRLADNEQFF. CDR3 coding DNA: TGTGCCAGCAGCCTTCGACTAGCAGACAATGAGCAGTTCTTC. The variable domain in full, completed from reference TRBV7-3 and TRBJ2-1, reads GAGVSQTPSNKVTEKGKYVELRCDPISGHTALYWYRQSLGQGPEFLIYFQGTGAADDSGLPNDRFFAVRPEGSVSTLKIQRTERGDSAVYLCASSLRLADNEQFFGPGTRLTVL.

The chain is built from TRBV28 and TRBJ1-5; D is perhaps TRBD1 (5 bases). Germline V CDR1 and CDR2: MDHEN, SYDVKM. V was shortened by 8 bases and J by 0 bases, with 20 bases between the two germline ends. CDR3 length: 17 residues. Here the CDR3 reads CASAQGGGAYSNQPQHF. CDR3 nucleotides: TGTGCCAGCGCCCAGGGTGGAGGGGCCTATAGCAATCAGCCCCAGCATTTT.

The DNA of the CDR3 is TGTGCCTCAACGGAAATAGCGGGAATATCGAACACCGGGGAGCTGTTTTTT. Encoded protein: CASTEIAGISNTGELFF. The chain carries TRBV28 and TRBJ2-2, with 8 bases matching TRBD2. With V trimmed by 11 bases and J by 0 bases, 14 bases remained unmatched. The CDR3 covers 17 residues. Germline V CDR1 and CDR2: MDHEN, SYDVKM.

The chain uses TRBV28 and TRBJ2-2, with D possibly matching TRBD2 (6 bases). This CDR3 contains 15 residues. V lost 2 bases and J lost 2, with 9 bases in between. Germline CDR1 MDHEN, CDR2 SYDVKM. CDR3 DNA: TGTGCCAGCAGTTTACTTAGCGGTAACACCGGGGAGCTGTTTTTT. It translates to CASSLLSGNTGELFF. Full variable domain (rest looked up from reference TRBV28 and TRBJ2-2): DVKVTQSSRYLVKRTGEKVFLECVQDMDHENMFWYRQDPGLGLRLIYFSYDVKMKEKGDIPEGYSVSREKKERFSLILESASTNQTSMYLCASSLLSGNTGELFFGEGSRLTVL.

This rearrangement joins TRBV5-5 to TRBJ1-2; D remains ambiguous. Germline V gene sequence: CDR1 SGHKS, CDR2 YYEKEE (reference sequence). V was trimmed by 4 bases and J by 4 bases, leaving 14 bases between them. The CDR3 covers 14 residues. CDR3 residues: CASSPSSGFYGYTF. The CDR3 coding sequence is TGTGCCAGCAGCCCGTCTAGCGGGTTCTATGGCTACACCTTC. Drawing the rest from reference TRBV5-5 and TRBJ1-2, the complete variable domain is DAGVTQSPTHLIKTRGQQVTLRCSPISGHKSVSWYQQVLGQGPQFIFQYYEKEERGRGNFPDRFSARQFPNYSSELNVNALLLGDSALYLCASSPSSGFYGYTFGSGTRLTVV.

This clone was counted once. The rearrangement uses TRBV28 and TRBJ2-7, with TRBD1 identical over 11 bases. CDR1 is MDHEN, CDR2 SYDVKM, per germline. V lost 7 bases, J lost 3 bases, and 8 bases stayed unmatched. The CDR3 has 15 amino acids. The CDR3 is CASTLGGTGGYEQYF. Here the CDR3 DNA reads TGTGCCAGCACCTTGGGGGGGACAGGGGGCTACGAGCAGTACTTC.

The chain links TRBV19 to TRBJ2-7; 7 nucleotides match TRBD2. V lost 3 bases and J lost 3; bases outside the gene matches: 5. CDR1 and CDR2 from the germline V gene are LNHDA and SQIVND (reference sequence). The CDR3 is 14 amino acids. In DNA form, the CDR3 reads TGTGCCAGTAGTATGGGCGGGAGTTTCTACGAGCAGTACTTC. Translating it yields CASSMGGSFYEQYF.

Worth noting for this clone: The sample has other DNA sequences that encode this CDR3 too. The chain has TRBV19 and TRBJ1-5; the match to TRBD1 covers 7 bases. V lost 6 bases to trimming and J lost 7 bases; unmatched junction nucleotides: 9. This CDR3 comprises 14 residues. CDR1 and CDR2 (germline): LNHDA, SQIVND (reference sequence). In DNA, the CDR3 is TGTGCCAGTAGCTACAGGGGTGGAAAGCAGCCCCAGCATTTT. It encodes CASSYRGGKQPQHF.

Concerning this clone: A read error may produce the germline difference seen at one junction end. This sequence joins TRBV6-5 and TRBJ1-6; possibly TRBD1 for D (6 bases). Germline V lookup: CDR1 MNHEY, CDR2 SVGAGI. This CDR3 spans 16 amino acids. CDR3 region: CASSYSGRGFNSPFHF. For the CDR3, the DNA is TGTGCCAGCAGTTACTCGGGCAGGGGATTTAATTCACCCTTCCACTTT.

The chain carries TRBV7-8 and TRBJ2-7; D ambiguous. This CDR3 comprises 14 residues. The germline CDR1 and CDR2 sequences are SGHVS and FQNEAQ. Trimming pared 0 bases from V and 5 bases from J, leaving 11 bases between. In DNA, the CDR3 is TGTGCCAGCAGCTTAGCGTTGGCAGGCGACGAGCAGTACTTC. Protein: CASSLALAGDEQYF.

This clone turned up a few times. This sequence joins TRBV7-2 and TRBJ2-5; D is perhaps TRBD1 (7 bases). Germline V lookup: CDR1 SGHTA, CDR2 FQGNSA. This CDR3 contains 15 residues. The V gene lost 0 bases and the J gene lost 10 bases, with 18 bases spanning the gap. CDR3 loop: CASSLAEGQPRFQYF. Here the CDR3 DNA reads TGTGCCAGCAGCTTAGCGGAGGGACAGCCCAGATTCCAGTACTTC.

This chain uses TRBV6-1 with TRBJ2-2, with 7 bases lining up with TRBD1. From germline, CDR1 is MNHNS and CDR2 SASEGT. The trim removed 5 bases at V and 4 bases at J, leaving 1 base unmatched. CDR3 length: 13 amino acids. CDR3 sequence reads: CASSRQGTGELFF. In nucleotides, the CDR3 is TGTGCCAGCAGTAGACAGGGCACCGGGGAGCTGTTTTTT.

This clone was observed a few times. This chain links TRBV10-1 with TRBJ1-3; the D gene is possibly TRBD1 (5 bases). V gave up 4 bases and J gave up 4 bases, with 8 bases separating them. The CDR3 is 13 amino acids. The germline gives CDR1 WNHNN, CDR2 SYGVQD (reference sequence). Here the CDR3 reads CASSGQPGNTIYF. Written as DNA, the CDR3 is TGCGCCAGCAGTGGACAGCCAGGAAACACCATATATTTT.

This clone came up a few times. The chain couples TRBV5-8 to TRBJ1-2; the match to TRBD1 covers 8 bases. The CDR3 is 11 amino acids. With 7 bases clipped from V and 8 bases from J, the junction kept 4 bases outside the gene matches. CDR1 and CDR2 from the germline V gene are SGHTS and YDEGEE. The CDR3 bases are TGTGCCAGCCTCAGGGGGCTGGGCTACACCTTC. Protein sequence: CASLRGLGYTF.

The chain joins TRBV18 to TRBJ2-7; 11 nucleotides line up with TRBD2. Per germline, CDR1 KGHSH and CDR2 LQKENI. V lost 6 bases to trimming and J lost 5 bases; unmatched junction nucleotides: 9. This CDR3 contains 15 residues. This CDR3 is CASSIAGGPMNEQYF. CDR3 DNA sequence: TGTGCCAGCTCGATAGCGGGAGGGCCGATGAACGAGCAGTACTTC. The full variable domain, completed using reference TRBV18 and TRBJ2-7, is NAGVMQNPRHLVRRRGQEARLRCSPMKGHSHVYWYRQLPEEGLKFMVYLQKENIIDESGMPKERFSAEFPKEGPSILRIQQVVRGDSAAYFCASSIAGGPMNEQYFGPGTRLTVT.

CDR3 loop: CASREITGLGGYTF. The CDR3 region has the DNA TGTGCCAGCAGGGAGATCACAGGGCTGGGAGGCTACACCTTC. V and J are TRBV2 and TRBJ1-2; D is perhaps TRBD1 (6 bases). The germline V and J ends were trimmed by 6 bases and 8 bases, with 19 bases remaining between them. CDR1 is SNHLY and CDR2 is FYNNEI in the germline V gene. The CDR3 covers 14 residues.

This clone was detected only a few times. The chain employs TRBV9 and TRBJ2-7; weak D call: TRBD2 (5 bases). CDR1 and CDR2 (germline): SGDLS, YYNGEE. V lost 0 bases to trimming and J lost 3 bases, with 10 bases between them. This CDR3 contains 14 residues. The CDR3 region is CASSVEVEGYEQYF. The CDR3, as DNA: TGTGCCAGCAGCGTAGAGGTTGAGGGCTACGAGCAGTACTTC.

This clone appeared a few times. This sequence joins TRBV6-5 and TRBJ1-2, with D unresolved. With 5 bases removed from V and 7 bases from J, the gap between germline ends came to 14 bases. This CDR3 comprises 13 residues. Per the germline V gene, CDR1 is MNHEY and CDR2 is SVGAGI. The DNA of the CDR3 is TGTGCCAGCAGTCTAGAAAGTCACCGTGGCTACACCTTC. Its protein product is CASSLESHRGYTF.

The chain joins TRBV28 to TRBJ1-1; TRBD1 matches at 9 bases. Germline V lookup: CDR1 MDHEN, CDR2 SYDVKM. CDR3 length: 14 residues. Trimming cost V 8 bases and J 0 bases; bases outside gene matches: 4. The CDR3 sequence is CASPGQGMNTEAFF. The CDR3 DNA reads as TGTGCCAGCCCTGGACAGGGGATGAACACTGAAGCTTTCTTT.

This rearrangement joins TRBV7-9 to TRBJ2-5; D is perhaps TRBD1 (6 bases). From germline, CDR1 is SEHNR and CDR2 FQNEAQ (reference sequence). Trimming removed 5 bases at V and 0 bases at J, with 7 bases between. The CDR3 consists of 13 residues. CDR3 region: CASSRDNQETQYF. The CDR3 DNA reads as TGTGCCAGCAGCCGGGACAACCAAGAGACCCAGTACTTC.

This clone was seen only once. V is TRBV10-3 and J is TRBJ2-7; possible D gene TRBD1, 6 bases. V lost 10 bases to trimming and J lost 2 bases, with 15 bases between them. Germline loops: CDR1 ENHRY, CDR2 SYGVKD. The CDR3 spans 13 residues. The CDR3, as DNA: TGTGCCACCGGGACACCCCAGACCTACGAGCAGTACTTC. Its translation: CATGTPQTYEQYF.

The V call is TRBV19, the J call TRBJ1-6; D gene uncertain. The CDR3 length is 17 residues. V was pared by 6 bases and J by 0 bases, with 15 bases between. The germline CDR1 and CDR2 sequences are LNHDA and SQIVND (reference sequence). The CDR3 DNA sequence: TGTGCCAGTAGGAGCAAACCGGGGAGCTCCTATAATTCACCCCTCCACTTT. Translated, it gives CASRSKPGSSYNSPLHF.

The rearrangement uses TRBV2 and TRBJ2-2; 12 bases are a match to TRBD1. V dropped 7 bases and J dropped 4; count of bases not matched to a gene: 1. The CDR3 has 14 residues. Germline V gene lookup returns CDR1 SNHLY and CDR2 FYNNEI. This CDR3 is CASKGQGATGELFF. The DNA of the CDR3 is TGTGCCAGCAAGGGACAGGGGGCCACCGGGGAGCTGTTTTTT.

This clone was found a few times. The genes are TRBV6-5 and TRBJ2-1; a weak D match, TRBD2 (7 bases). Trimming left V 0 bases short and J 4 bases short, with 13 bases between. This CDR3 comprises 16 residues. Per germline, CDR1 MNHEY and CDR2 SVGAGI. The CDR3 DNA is TGTGCCAGCAGTTACTCAGGGGGGGTATCATACAATGAGCAGTTCTTC. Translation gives CASSYSGGVSYNEQFF.

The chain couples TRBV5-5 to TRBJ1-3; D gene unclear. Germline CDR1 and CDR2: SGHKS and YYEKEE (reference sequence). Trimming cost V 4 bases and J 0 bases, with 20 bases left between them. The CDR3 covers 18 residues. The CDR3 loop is CASSPRIPGLNSGNTIYF. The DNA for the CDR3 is TGTGCCAGCAGCCCTCGAATCCCAGGACTTAACTCTGGAAACACCATATATTTT.

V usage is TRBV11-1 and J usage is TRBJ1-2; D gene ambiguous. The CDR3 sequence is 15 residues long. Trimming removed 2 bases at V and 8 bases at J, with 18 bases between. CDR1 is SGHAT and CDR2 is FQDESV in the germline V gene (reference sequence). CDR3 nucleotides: TGTGCCAGCAGCTTATCACCGGGATTACGGTGGGGCTACACCTTC. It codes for CASSLSPGLRWGYTF.

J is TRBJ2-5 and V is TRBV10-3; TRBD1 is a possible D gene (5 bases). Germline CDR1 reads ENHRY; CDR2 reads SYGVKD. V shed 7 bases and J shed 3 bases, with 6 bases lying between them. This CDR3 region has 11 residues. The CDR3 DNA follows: TGTGCCATCAAAGGGGAAGAGACCCAGTACTTC. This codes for CAIKGEETQYF.

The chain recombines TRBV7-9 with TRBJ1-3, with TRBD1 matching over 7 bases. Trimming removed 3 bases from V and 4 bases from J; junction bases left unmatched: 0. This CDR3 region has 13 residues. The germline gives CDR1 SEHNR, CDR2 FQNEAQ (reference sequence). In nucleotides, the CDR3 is TGTGCCAGCAGCTTGGGACAGGGAAACACCATATATTTT. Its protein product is CASSLGQGNTIYF.

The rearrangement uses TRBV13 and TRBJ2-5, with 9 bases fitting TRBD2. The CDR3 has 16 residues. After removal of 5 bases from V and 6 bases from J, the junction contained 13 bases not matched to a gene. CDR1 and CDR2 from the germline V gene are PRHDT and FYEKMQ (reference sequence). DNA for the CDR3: TGTGCCAGCAGCCCCAAGCGCGGGGGGGCCAGAAAGACCCAGTACTTC. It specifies CASSPKRGGARKTQYF.

The CDR3 loop is CASSLVAGASYEQYF. In nucleotides, the CDR3 is TGTGCCAGCAGCTTAGTAGCGGGGGCCTCCTACGAGCAGTACTTC. This rearrangement joins TRBV7-8 to TRBJ2-7, with 9 positions matching TRBD2. V lost 1 base and J lost 0; bases outside the gene matches: 1. The CDR3 totals 15 residues. Germline V gives CDR1 SGHVS, CDR2 FQNEAQ.